The rows below give T cell receptor beta chains drawn from one sample of a study of blood T cell repertoires in COVID-19. Libraries were prepared by immunoSEQ multiplex PCR; TCRdb keeps only in-frame clonotypes and omits some of them. The sample holds 250,000 or so clones, more than 85% seen once. Sequencing used PBMCs or T cells enriched from blood (not recorded which). Source of these receptors: a man aged 35 to 55 who had been exposed to COVID-19. Each CDR3 is given with its conserved first and last residue. The order of the fields is clone size, J gene, V gene, D gene, CDR3 DNA, CDR3 protein. A D gene is named only where the DNA matches it firmly. The listing skips clone size in some rows; elsewhere it reads once, few, many or a size class.

.	TRBJ2-2	TRBV27	TRBD1	TGTGCCAGCAATATAGCCGGGACAGGGGTCTCCGGGGAGCTGTTTTTT	CASNIAGTGVSGELFF
.	TRBJ2-3	TRBV27	TRBD1	TGTGCCAGCAGTGCCCTAGAGGGGGCGACGCAGTATTTT	CASSALEGATQYF
.	TRBJ1-2	TRBV12-3/TRBV12-4	.	TGTGCCAGCAGTTTAGTGCTGTTTGGCGGCTACACCTTC	CASSLVLFGGYTF
.	TRBJ1-3	TRBV7-9	TRBD1	TGTGCCAGCAGCTTTCGGACAGGGACGTCGTCTGGAAACACCATATATTTT	CASSFRTGTSSGNTIYF
.	TRBJ2-7	TRBV5-6	TRBD1	TGTGCCAGCAGCAAGGGGACAGGGCCGAGCTCCTACGAGCAGTACTTC	CASSKGTGPSSYEQYF
.	TRBJ2-1	TRBV4-3	.	TGCGCCAGCAGCCAAGGCCCGGGGAGCTCCTACAATGAGCAGTTCTTC	CASSQGPGSSYNEQFF
.	TRBJ2-7	TRBV7-8	.	TGTGCCAGCAGCGCCGGGACACTCGACGAGCAGTACTTC	CASSAGTLDEQYF
.	TRBJ1-1	TRBV12-3/TRBV12-4	.	TGTGCCAGCAGTTTAGGTGTCCTTTCCGAGGCTTTCTTT	CASSLGVLSEAFF
.	TRBJ2-2	TRBV3-1/TRBV3-2	.	TGTGCCAGCAGCCAAGGGTTTGGCTCCGGGGAGCTGTTTTTT	CASSQGFGSGELFF
.	TRBJ2-7	TRBV12-5	TRBD1	TGTGCTAGTGGTTTGGACCGGACAGGCTCCTACGAGCAGTACTTC	CASGLDRTGSYEQYF
.	TRBJ2-3	TRBV5-1	.	TGCGCCAGCAGCTTCGGGAGAAGCACAGATACGCAGTATTTT	CASSFGRSTDTQYF
.	TRBJ1-2	TRBV5-1	TRBD1	TGCGCCAGCAGCTTGGAGGACAGGGAAAACTATGGCTACACCTTC	CASSLEDRENYGYTF
.	TRBJ2-1	TRBV27	TRBD1	TGTGCCAGCAGTCTAAAGCGAGGGGCAGGACAGGGGCAATTAAGGCAGGAGCAGTTCTTC	CASSLKRGAGQGQLRQEQFF
.	TRBJ1-5	TRBV28	.	TGTGCCAGCAGTTTGAGGGCCACCAATCAGCCCCAGCATTTT	CASSLRATNQPQHF
.	TRBJ2-7	TRBV11-2	TRBD1	TGTGCCAGCAGCCTATGGACAGGGCTTTACGAGCAGTACTTC	CASSLWTGLYEQYF
once	TRBJ2-1	TRBV7-2	TRBD2	TGTGCCAGCAGCCTGTCTAGCGGGCCCAGCTCCTACAATGAGCAGTTCTTC	CASSLSSGPSSYNEQFF
.	TRBJ2-2	TRBV28	TRBD1	TGTGCCAGCACCGGGACAGGGACCGGGGAGCTGTTTTTT	CASTGTGTGELFF
.	TRBJ1-4	TRBV27	TRBD1	TGTGCCAGCAGTTTAGGACAGGGGGCTGAAAAACTGTTTTTT	CASSLGQGAEKLFF
.	TRBJ1-1	TRBV7-9	.	TGTGCCAGCAGCTTAGTCAGGGAGGGAGCTTTCTTT	CASSLVREGAFF
.	TRBJ2-1	TRBV27	.	TGTGCCAGCAGTTTACCCGGGAGTGAGCAGTTCTTC	CASSLPGSEQFF
.	TRBJ1-4	TRBV7-9	TRBD1	TGTGCCAGCAGCTTAGGGACAGGGGAACTGTTTTTT	CASSLGTGELFF
.	TRBJ2-1	TRBV19	TRBD2	TGTGCCAGTAGTCCAACTAGCGGAGGTTACAATGAGCAGTTCTTC	CASSPTSGGYNEQFF
.	TRBJ1-1	TRBV5-1	.	TGCGCCAGCAGCTTATCCCTTATTACAGGGACTGAAGCTTTCTTT	CASSLSLITGTEAFF
.	TRBJ1-2	TRBV14	.	TGTGCCAGCAGCCCTACAGGGAACTATGGCTACACCTTC	CASSPTGNYGYTF
once	TRBJ2-2	TRBV4-1	.	TGCGCCAGCAGCCAAGCGACAGACACCGGGGAGCTGTTTTTT	CASSQATDTGELFF
.	TRBJ1-5	TRBV12-5	.	TGTGCTAGTGGTTTGGACCAGGGTATTTCTCAGCCCCAGCATTTT	CASGLDQGISQPQHF
.	TRBJ2-2	TRBV27	TRBD2	TGTGCCACCGGGGAAGAGGGAGGGCCTTACACCGGGGAGCTGTTTTTT	CATGEEGGPYTGELFF
.	TRBJ2-1	TRBV5-1	TRBD2	TGCGCCAGCAGCCGGACTAGCGGGAGTACAAATGAGCAGTTCTTC	CASSRTSGSTNEQFF
.	TRBJ2-1	TRBV20-1	TRBD2	TGCAGTGCTAGTGGGCTAGCGGGCTACAATGAGCAGTTCTTC	CSASGLAGYNEQFF
few	TRBJ2-7	TRBV2	.	TGTGCCAGCAGTTCGGACACCTCCTACGAGCAGTACTTC	CASSSDTSYEQYF
.	TRBJ1-2	TRBV9	.	TGTGCCAGCAGCCCGGGCTATGGCTACACCTTC	CASSPGYGYTF
.	TRBJ1-1	TRBV2	TRBD1	TGTGCCAGCAGTCCTTGGGACAGCCAAGCTTTCTTT	CASSPWDSQAFF
.	TRBJ2-3	TRBV29-1	TRBD2	TGCAGCGCCCGGGGGGGGAGAGATACGCAGTATTTT	CSARGGRDTQYF
.	TRBJ1-1	TRBV7-3	TRBD1	TGTGCCAGCAGCCCCGGCGCCGTAGGGACAGTGAACACTGAAGCTTTCTTT	CASSPGAVGTVNTEAFF
once	TRBJ2-2	TRBV24-1	.	TGTGCCACCAGTGATTTTAATTTCCCAGGGGACACCGGGGAGCTGTTTTTT	CATSDFNFPGDTGELFF
.	TRBJ2-1	TRBV2	.	TGTGCCAGCAGTGAAGGGCGGATAGATGAGCAGTTCTTC	CASSEGRIDEQFF
few	TRBJ2-1	TRBV19	TRBD2	TGTGCCAGTAGTGCCCCGGGACTAGCGGGAGGGATTGATGAGCAGTTCTTC	CASSAPGLAGGIDEQFF
.	TRBJ2-1	TRBV7-6	TRBD2	TGTGCCAGCAGCTCACTAGCGGGAGGGCCTCTAGATGAGCAGTTCTTC	CASSSLAGGPLDEQFF
.	TRBJ1-1	TRBV6-5	.	TGTGCCAGCACGGCAGGGATGGAATTCGGAACTGAAGCTTTCTTT	CASTAGMEFGTEAFF
once	TRBJ2-7	TRBV6-6	.	TGTGCCAGTAGGAGTACTTACGAGCAGTACTTC	CASRSTYEQYF
.	TRBJ1-2	TRBV28	TRBD1	TGTGCCAGCAGTTTAATTGACAGGGCGGACTATGGCTACACCTTC	CASSLIDRADYGYTF
.	TRBJ1-2	TRBV19	.	TGTGCCAGTAAAGGCCAGGTTTGGAACTATGGCTACACCTTC	CASKGQVWNYGYTF
once	TRBJ1-5	TRBV5-1	.	TGCGCCAGCAGCGCGGTCGGAGGAGGCAATCAGCCCCAGCATTTT	CASSAVGGGNQPQHF
.	TRBJ2-5	TRBV6-4	TRBD2	TGTGCCAGCAGTGTCCTAGCGGGAGAAGGGGAGACCCAGTACTTC	CASSVLAGEGETQYF
.	TRBJ2-1	TRBV19	.	TGTGCCAGTAGTATACAGGGATCCTACAATGAGCAGTTCTTC	CASSIQGSYNEQFF
.	TRBJ2-4	TRBV5-1	.	TGCGCCAGCAGCTTGGCCTTAGCCAAAAACATTCAGTACTTC	CASSLALAKNIQYF
.	TRBJ2-5	TRBV5-6	TRBD1	TGTGCCAGCAGATTGCCGGGACAGGGCCAAGAGACCCAGTACTTC	CASRLPGQGQETQYF
.	TRBJ2-1	TRBV14	TRBD2	TGTGCCAGCACACTAGCGGGAGGGTTTAATGAGCAGTTCTTC	CASTLAGGFNEQFF
.	TRBJ2-7	TRBV3-1/TRBV3-2	TRBD2	TGTGCCAGCAGCCAAATAGCGGGAGGTGGGTACGAGCAGTACTTC	CASSQIAGGGYEQYF
.	TRBJ2-1	TRBV12-5	.	TGTGCTAGTGGTTCCTCAGGGGATCCGTTCTTC	CASGSSGDPFF
.	TRBJ1-6	TRBV27	TRBD1	TGTGCCAGCAGGGGGACAGGGTTTAATTCACCCCTCCACTTT	CASRGTGFNSPLHF
.	TRBJ1-4	TRBV19	.	TGTGCCAGTAGTACCCTAGGGGCTGCAGGTGAAAAACTGTTTTTT	CASSTLGAAGEKLFF
.	TRBJ1-1	TRBV28	TRBD1	TGTGCCAGCAGTATCTCGACAGGGATGAACACTGAAGCTTTCTTT	CASSISTGMNTEAFF
.	TRBJ1-2	TRBV6-5	TRBD1	TGTGCCAGCAGTTACTCAGGGACAGGGGTTTATGGCTACACCTTC	CASSYSGTGVYGYTF